This T cell receptor (beta chain) was recovered during a study of shared clonotypes between healthy human individuals. Germline V CDR1 and CDR2: LGHNA, YSLEER. J lost 3 bases, V lost 0 bases, and 2 bases had no gene match. CDR3 size: 15 residues. CD45RO-negative, CCR7-positively selected cells formed the naive CD8 fraction, excluding terminally differentiated effector memory CD45RA+ cells. This clone came up a few times. Other DNA sequences from this sample encode an identical CDR3 as well. In the authors' workflow: Filtering was not the same, since immunoSEQ gave junction-only sequences without quality scores. Measured with immunoSEQ multiplex PCR; TCRdb has only the in-frame clones, and not every one. V and J calls plus clone size are reproduced from that table; the DNA served to infer D and trimming. The sample carries about 2.2 million clones, roughly 93% recorded once.

This chain joins TRBV4-3 and TRBJ2-1; 7 nucleotides match TRBD2. Sequenced input: naive CD8+ T cells from PBMCs. This receptor was identified in a man younger than 30 in good health. Some clones in this sample may be carry-over from other donors' samples. The CDR3 is CASSQDGGVYNEQFF. The CDR3 region has the DNA TGCGCCAGCAGCCAAGATGGGGGGGTCTACAATGAGCAGTTCTTC.